A single sample is the source of the 4 T cell receptor beta chains below, sequenced in a study of cytomegalovirus exposure and HLA in healthy donors. Primers for the PCR totalled 60 Vbeta and 13 Jbeta. Clones were sequenced by immunoSEQ multiplex PCR, and TCRdb holds only the in-frame ones, with some missing. Reported are 120,000 to 150,000 clones; the ten largest clones contain around 1.6%. The sequenced sample consisted of PBMCs. Every receptor here comes from a woman between 50 and 59 years old in good health and CMV-seronegative.

The chain uses TRBV7-9 and TRBJ1-5; D remains unclear. Trimming left V 0 bases short and J 1 base short, with 7 bases between. The CDR3 loop spans 15 amino acids. Germline CDR1 reads SEHNR; CDR2 reads FQNEAQ (reference sequence). The CDR3 coding sequence is TGTGCCAGCAGCTTAGCAGGCGGGAGCAATCAGCCCCAGCATTTT. Translation gives CASSLAGGSNQPQHF.

The genes are TRBV28 and TRBJ1-5; no clear D gene. The germline V gene encodes CDR1 MDHEN and CDR2 SYDVKM. There are 13 residues in the CDR3. V was pared by 6 bases and J by 3 bases, with 9 bases between. In DNA, the CDR3 is TGTGCCAGCAGGAGAACTCCCAATCAGCCCCAGCATTTT. This codes for CASRRTPNQPQHF. Full variable domain (rest looked up from reference TRBV28 and TRBJ1-5): DVKVTQSSRYLVKRTGEKVFLECVQDMDHENMFWYRQDPGLGLRLIYFSYDVKMKEKGDIPEGYSVSREKKERFSLILESASTNQTSMYLCASRRTPNQPQHFGDGTRLSIL.

The chain employs TRBV10-2 and TRBJ1-1; TRBD1 aligns across 8 bases. The CDR3 covers 14 residues. Germline loops: CDR1 WSHSY, CDR2 SAAADI. V lost 8 bases to trimming and J lost 2 bases; unmatched junction nucleotides: 7. The CDR3 bases are TGCGCCAGCCTCATGGACAGGGCTAACACTGAAGCTTTCTTT. It codes for CASLMDRANTEAFF.

The rearrangement links TRBV7-2 to TRBJ2-7; the D is unclear. This CDR3 is 14 amino acids long. The germline CDR1 and CDR2 sequences are SGHTA and FQGNSA. The V end lost 1 base, the J end lost 6 bases, and 13 bases lay between the germline ends. For the CDR3, the DNA is TGTGCCAGCAGCTTAGTTCCTAGAAACGGCGAGCAGTACTTC. The encoded protein is CASSLVPRNGEQYF.